This entry lists 23 T cell receptor beta chains sequenced from one sample in a study of T cells in Graves' hyperthyroidism and ophthalmopathy. RNA transcripts provided the source from which TCR beta CDR3 regions were amplified. TCR CDR3 underwent first-round RT-PCR with the HTBI primer set. Using its own MiXCR run on the multiplex PCR reads, TCRdb lists one record per CDR3 protein. The sample yields approximately 640,000 distinct CDR3 sequences, roughly 17% seen once. The sequenced sample was blood. Every receptor here comes from a woman younger than 45 with Graves' hyperthyroidism.

This clonotype was counted only a few times. This chain links TRBV25-1 with TRBJ1-1; TRBD1 might be the D (5 bases). V was clipped by 5 bases and J by 1 base, with 11 bases between them. Germline CDR1 MGHDK, CDR2 SYGVNS. The CDR3 sequence is 14 residues long. DNA of the CDR3: TGTGCCAGCAGTAATACAGGCCCGAACACTGAAGCTTTCTTT. Its protein is CASSNTGPNTEAFF.

This clonotype has at least ten counts. The CDR3 region is CASSDWLAGGPSEQYF. CDR3 bases: TGTGCCAGCAGTGATTGGCTAGCGGGAGGGCCATCCGAGCAGTACTTC. The rearrangement uses TRBV6-1 and TRBJ2-7; TRBD2 agrees at 12 bases. This CDR3 spans 16 amino acids. J was trimmed by 6 bases and V by 3 bases; bases with no gene match: 9. Germline V gene lookup returns CDR1 MNHNS and CDR2 SASEGT.

This clonotype was seen a few times. The chain joins TRBV28 to TRBJ1-2; D not certain. The CDR3 totals 15 residues. V was cut by 6 bases and J by 3 bases, with 17 bases left in between. Germline V gene sequence: CDR1 MDHEN, CDR2 SYDVKM. Here the CDR3 DNA reads TGTGCCAGCAGCGTACGAGATGGCTACGACTATGGCTACACCTTC. Protein sequence: CASSVRDGYDYGYTF.

This clonotype came up once. This chain uses TRBV5-1 with TRBJ2-2; no clear D. Trimming stripped 0 bases from V and 0 bases from J, with 9 bases between. The germline gives CDR1 SGHRS, CDR2 YFSETQ. This CDR3 is 16 amino acids long. The CDR3 loop reads CASSLVTITNTGELFF. DNA of the CDR3: TGCGCCAGCAGCTTGGTTACCATCACGAACACCGGGGAGCTGTTTTTT.

The rearrangement uses TRBV10-3 and TRBJ2-7; D call uncertain. V lost 5 bases and J lost 6, with 11 bases in between. Germline CDR1 reads ENHRY; CDR2 reads SYGVKD. This CDR3 is built from 12 residues. The CDR3 region has the DNA TGTGCCATCAGTCCAGCCCCCGGCGAGCAGTACTTC. This codes for CAISPAPGEQYF.

J is TRBJ2-3 and V is TRBV24-1, with 8 bases lining up with TRBD1. Looked up from germline, CDR1 is KGHDR and CDR2 is SFDVKD. The CDR3 spans 14 residues. Germline trimming cut 8 bases from V and 5 bases from J; bases unmatched to any gene: 8. The CDR3 reads CATTQTGEKDTQYF. DNA of the CDR3: TGTGCCACCACTCAGACAGGGGAGAAAGATACGCAGTATTTT.

This clonotype was seen a handful of times. The germline gene is not matched at one end of the junction; a read error may be the cause. The chain combines TRBV28 with TRBJ1-2, with unresolved D. This CDR3 has 12 residues. In germline, CDR1 is MDHEN, CDR2 SYDVKM. CDR3 sequence (DNA): TGTGTCAGCAGCACAAACAGTTATGGCTACACCTTC. It encodes CVSSTNSYGYTF.

This clonotype has only a few counts. V gene TRBV19 combines with J gene TRBJ2-2; D is unresolved. Deletions cut 0 bases from V and 1 base from J, with 12 bases between. Germline-derived CDR1 and CDR2 are LNHDA and SQIVND (reference sequence). CDR3 length: 17 residues. The CDR3 loop is CASSIDIGRVNTGELFF. The DNA of the CDR3 is TGTGCCAGTAGTATAGATATTGGAAGGGTGAACACCGGGGAGCTGTTTTTT.

V gene TRBV7-9 combines with J gene TRBJ2-6, with D unresolved. The CDR3 runs to 15 residues. In germline, CDR1 is SEHNR, CDR2 FQNEAQ (reference sequence). V lost 2 bases, J lost 1 base, and 6 bases lay in between. The CDR3: CASSLSQSGANVLTF. The CDR3 DNA follows: TGTGCCAGCAGCTTAAGTCAATCTGGGGCCAACGTCCTGACTTTC.

This clonotype was counted between two and nine times. The gene calls are TRBV7-9 and TRBJ2-7, with D possibly being TRBD2 (6 bases). The germline V gene encodes CDR1 SEHNR and CDR2 FQNEAQ (reference sequence). The CDR3 runs 16 residues. V was cut by 3 bases and J by 3 bases, with 18 bases left in between. The chain's CDR3 is CASSFGGGGGNYEQYF. The CDR3, as DNA: TGTGCCAGCAGCTTTGGGGGAGGTGGGGGTAACTACGAGCAGTACTTC.

This clonotype has just a few counts. This clone may be a read error of a much larger clone one base away. The CDR3 sequence is CASRFSGSSYEQYF. CDR3 DNA: TGTGCCAGCAGATTTAGCGGGAGCTCCTACGAGCAGTACTTC. The chain is built from TRBV27 and TRBJ2-7, with 9 positions matching TRBD2. The CDR3 totals 14 residues. Trimming removed 6 bases from V and 0 bases from J; junction bases left unmatched: 3. CDR1 and CDR2 from the germline V gene are MNHEY and SMNVEV (reference sequence).

This clonotype appeared many times. This sequence joins TRBV12-5 and TRBJ2-1; weak D call: TRBD2 (5 bases). Trimming removed 3 bases at V and 0 bases at J, with 6 bases between. The CDR3 extends over 14 amino acids. CDR1 is LGHNT and CDR2 is FRNRAP in the germline V gene. In DNA, the CDR3 is TGTGCTAGTGGTTTTGGGAGCTCCTACAATGAGCAGTTCTTC. It translates to CASGFGSSYNEQFF.

This clonotype was seen many times. The chain is built from TRBV11-3 and TRBJ2-1, with D tentatively TRBD1 (6 bases). Per the germline V gene, CDR1 is SGHNT and CDR2 is YENEEA. V lost 5 bases and J 7 bases, leaving 12 bases between the germline ends. The CDR3 totals 13 residues. CDR3 sequence: CASSRSRGNEQFF. For the CDR3, the DNA is TGTGCCAGCAGCAGGAGCAGGGGAAATGAGCAGTTCTTC.

V usage is TRBV4-2 and J usage is TRBJ2-2; D might be TRBD1 or TRBD2, each matching 5 bases. CDR3 length: 16 amino acids. Germline values: CDR1 LGHNA, CDR2 YNFKEQ. Trimming cost V 0 bases and J 7 bases, with 15 bases left between them. CDR3 DNA sequence: TGTGCCAGCAGCCAAGATTCCCGGGACGCGATCGGGGAGCTGTTTTTT. It translates to CASSQDSRDAIGELFF.

With regard to this clonotype: One end of the junction is discordant with germline, which a read error may explain. V gene TRBV4-1 combines with J gene TRBJ2-7; D tentatively fits TRBD1 or TRBD2 (6 bases each). The CDR3 is made up of 15 amino acids. The germline CDR1 and CDR2 sequences are MGHRA and YSYEKL. CDR3 amino acids: CASTQSPGARYEQYF. The CDR3 region has the DNA TGCGCCAGCACCCAATCTCCGGGGGCGCGCTACGAGCAGTACTTC.

The sample holds many counts of this clonotype. CDR3 in amino acids: CSAGPPGQVNTEAFF. DNA of the CDR3: TGCAGTGCTGGGCCTCCGGGACAGGTGAACACTGAAGCTTTCTTT. The chain combines TRBV20-1 with TRBJ1-1, with 8 positions matching TRBD1. Germline CDR1 DFQATT, CDR2 SNEGSKA (reference sequence). The CDR3 contains 15 residues. The V and J ends lost 5 bases and 0 bases, in that order; junction bases with no gene match: 8.

This clonotype was observed a handful of times. The rearrangement joins TRBV30 to TRBJ1-5; no reliable D call. V lost 2 bases, J lost 4 bases, and 12 bases lay in between. The CDR3 loop spans 14 amino acids. Germline CDR1 and CDR2: GTSNPN and SVGIG (reference sequence). The CDR3 coding sequence is TGTGCCTGGAGTCCCTCCCCGGGGAATCAGCCCCAGCATTTT. Translation: CAWSPSPGNQPQHF.

This clonotype has only a few counts. V is TRBV6-4 and J is TRBJ1-3; a possible D gene is TRBD1 (6 bases). The CDR3 sequence is 16 residues long. The V end lost 6 bases, the J end lost 0 bases, and 15 bases lay between the germline ends. Germline CDR1 MRHNA, CDR2 SNTAGT. The CDR3 DNA is TGTGCCAGCAGCTGCATCCGGGGGGCCTCTGGAAACACCATATATTTT. Amino acids: CASSCIRGASGNTIYF.

The genes are TRBV28 and TRBJ2-1, with D possibly being TRBD2 (5 bases). The V end lost 2 bases, the J end lost 3 bases, and 11 bases lay between the germline ends. The CDR3 spans 15 residues. Germline V gives CDR1 MDHEN, CDR2 SYDVKM. This CDR3 reads CASSLLAQYYNEQFF. CDR3 DNA sequence: TGTGCCAGCAGTTTACTAGCCCAGTACTACAATGAGCAGTTCTTC.

This clonotype has only a few counts. CDR3 in amino acids: CASSQRQGISPLHF. Written as DNA, the CDR3 is TGTGCCAGCAGCCAACGACAGGGCATTTCACCCCTCCACTTT. The rearrangement joins TRBV14 to TRBJ1-6; 7 bases are shared with TRBD1. V lost 2 bases and J lost 9; bases outside the gene matches: 4. Looked up from germline, CDR1 is SGHDN and CDR2 is FVKESK. This CDR3 region has 14 residues. The complete variable domain, with remaining parts taken from reference TRBV14 and TRBJ1-6, reads EAGVTQFPSHSVIEKGQTVTLRCDPISGHDNLYWYRRVMGKEIKFLLHFVKESKQDESGMPNNRFLAERTGGTYSTLKVQPAELEDSGVYFCASSQRQGISPLHFGNGTRLTVT.

This clonotype was seen repeatedly, ten times or more. This chain links TRBV20-1 with TRBJ2-1; 10 bases align to TRBD1. This CDR3 has 17 residues. The V and J ends lost 1 base and 0 bases, in that order; junction bases with no gene match: 6. CDR1 and CDR2 (germline): DFQATT, SNEGSKA (reference sequence). The CDR3 DNA follows: TGCAGTGCTAGAGCTGACCGGGACAGGGGCTCCTACAATGAGCAGTTCTTC. Protein product: CSARADRDRGSYNEQFF.

V and J are TRBV6-2 or TRBV6-3 and TRBJ2-3, with D maybe TRBD1 (6 bases). Trimming took off 6 bases at V and 10 bases at J, with 14 bases between the two ends. CDR3 size: 12 residues. Germline CDR1 reads MNHEY; CDR2 reads SVGEGT. CDR3 loop: CASSPTGWPQYF. CDR3 DNA: TGTGCCAGCAGCCCAACAGGGTGGCCGCAGTATTTT.

There are many counts of this clonotype. This rearrangement joins TRBV7-2 to TRBJ2-1; possibly TRBD1 or TRBD2 for D (5 bases each). Between the trimmed V and J ends, which lost 1 base and 9 bases, there was a span of 19 bases. The CDR3 totals 16 residues. Germline V gene lookup returns CDR1 SGHTA and CDR2 FQGNSA. In nucleotides, the CDR3 is TGTGCCAGCAGCTTAGGAGAGGGGACCCGGAATGCTGAGCAGTTCTTC. Its translation is CASSLGEGTRNAEQFF.